This record concerns one TCR beta chain sequence. The sample holds many counts of this clonotype. Its antigen is currently not known. Nothing much larger sits one base from this clone, and base qualities are not available. The record originates from a study of T cells in Graves' hyperthyroidism and ophthalmopathy (dated by TCRdb to about 2019). About the full investigation: Peripheral blood was collected at initial diagnosis, before any treatment. A discovery cohort of roughly 100 patients, 43 with Graves' ophthalmopathy and under 60 with stable Graves' hyperthyroidism, was used to find distinguishing TCR V-J signatures. Prospective prediction of ophthalmopathy was tested in an independent validation cohort consisting of 18 to 20 hyperthyroidism patients and approximately 16 patients who later progressed to ophthalmopathy. For training and testing, the approximately 97 patients in the discovery cohort were randomly divided in a 7:3 ratio. In more than five Graves' hyperthyroidism patients, the study also compared T-cell repertoires from thyroid tissue with T-cell repertoires from blood. Once sampling was done, hyperthyroidism patients were given methimazole at a starting dose of 30 mg daily, whereas ophthalmopathy patients were given high-dose intravenous methylprednisolone. TCR Vbeta CDR3 sequencing of 135 peripheral blood samples (under 45 ophthalmopathy, roughly 74 hyperthyroidism and roughly 17 progressor patients) is reported in the paper.

The CDR3 has 14 amino acids, counting the end cysteine and phenylalanine. The DNA shown is the 42-base CDR3, in frame from base 1. Taken from the germline V gene (reference sequence), the CDR1 and CDR2 loops are DFQATT and SNEGSKA. Clipping removes 3 bases from V and 2 bases from J, with 4 as the unmatched junction base count. Stable Graves' hyperthyroidism was defined as no progression to ophthalmopathy during 18 months of follow-up. Hyperthyroidism patients were aged 18 to 65 years and newly diagnosed, with disease duration of less than 2 months. Any patient with an uncontrolled infection, another autoimmune disease, pregnancy or lactation was excluded. Clinical symptoms, serum thyroxine and TRAb, thyroid ultrasound, and orbital computed tomography formed the basis for the diagnoses. PBMCs were isolated from approximately 10 ml of fresh peripheral blood by Ficoll-Paque density gradient centrifugation. Trizol reagent was used to extract total RNA, and RNA quality was then checked on an Agilent 2100 Bioanalyzer.

The paper as a whole reports these results and caveats: In validation, progression to ophthalmopathy was predicted by the model with about 70% sensitivity and roughly 76% specificity, a median of roughly six months before onset. Most expanded thyroid clonotypes (frequency above 0.001) were also found in blood, which suggests that blood repertoires may mirror thyroid immune responses. Sample size was not statistically predetermined, and investigators were not blinded to group allocation. In cross-validation, a model built on a 13 V-J signature told ophthalmopathy apart from stable hyperthyroidism with approximately 90% sensitivity and about 81% specificity, and in testing the same model reached 80%/75%.

The TCR beta CDR3 regions were amplified from the RNA transcripts. For the first round of RT-PCR on the TCR CDR3, the HTBI primer set was used together with the Qiagen OneStep RT-PCR kit. A second multiplex PCR round built the libraries, followed by size selection and purification. Paired-end sequencing of the libraries was performed with 100 bp reads on an Illumina HiSeq2000. In the source study's methods: SOAPnuke was used to process the raw data, throwing out any read that contained adapters or uncalled bases, had a mean Phred below 15, or lacked an exact constant-primer or identifier match. High-quality paired reads were merged with COPE v1.2.5, and unique nucleotide sequences were defined as clonotypes. Clonotypes were aligned to IMGT TRBV, TRBD and TRBJ reference segments using MiTCR v1.1. Analysis was restricted to V-J combinations with a frequency above 0.0001, which covered 99% to 99.2% of repertoires. A TCS score was defined as the ratio between F50 (clonal expansion) and ExV (chaos), using BLOSUM62-based TCRdist between CDR3 peptides within each V-J. Welch's t-statistics and random forest reduced approximately 520 V-J features to about 13, which were used in a naive Bayes classifier (R e1071). TCRdb cleaned the public reads at Q25 with fastp, built clones with MiXCR and kept in-frame beta chains. Each entry is one CDR3 protein sequence, shown with its most common DNA and genes. Clone size and V and J calls follow TCRdb, not the original study. This sample has some 270,000 distinct CDR3 sequences in its table, and approximately 14% of those were observed once. 7.9% of the sample belongs to the ten largest clones.

Specimen: blood. Rearrangement joined TRBV20-1 to TRBJ2-7, with TRBD2 identical over 10 junction bases. This TCR was recovered from a middle-aged woman with Graves' hyperthyroidism. Here is the DNA: TGCAGTGCTAGTCAGCTAGCGGGAGCCTACGAGCAGTACTTC. Its product reads: CSASQLAGAYEQYF.